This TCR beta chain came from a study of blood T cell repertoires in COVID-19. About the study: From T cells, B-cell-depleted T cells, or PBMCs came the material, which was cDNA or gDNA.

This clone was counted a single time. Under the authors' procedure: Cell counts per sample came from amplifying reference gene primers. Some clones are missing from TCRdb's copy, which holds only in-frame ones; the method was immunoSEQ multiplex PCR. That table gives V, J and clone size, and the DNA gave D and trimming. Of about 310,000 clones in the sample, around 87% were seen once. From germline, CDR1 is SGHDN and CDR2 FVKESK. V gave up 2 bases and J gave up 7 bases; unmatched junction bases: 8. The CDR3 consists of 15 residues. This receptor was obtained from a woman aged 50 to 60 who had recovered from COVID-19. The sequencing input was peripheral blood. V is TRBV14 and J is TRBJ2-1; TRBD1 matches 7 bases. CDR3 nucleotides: TGTGCCAGCAGCCAATTTCAGGGGGTGGGTAATGAGCAGTTCTTC. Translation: CASSQFQGVGNEQFF.